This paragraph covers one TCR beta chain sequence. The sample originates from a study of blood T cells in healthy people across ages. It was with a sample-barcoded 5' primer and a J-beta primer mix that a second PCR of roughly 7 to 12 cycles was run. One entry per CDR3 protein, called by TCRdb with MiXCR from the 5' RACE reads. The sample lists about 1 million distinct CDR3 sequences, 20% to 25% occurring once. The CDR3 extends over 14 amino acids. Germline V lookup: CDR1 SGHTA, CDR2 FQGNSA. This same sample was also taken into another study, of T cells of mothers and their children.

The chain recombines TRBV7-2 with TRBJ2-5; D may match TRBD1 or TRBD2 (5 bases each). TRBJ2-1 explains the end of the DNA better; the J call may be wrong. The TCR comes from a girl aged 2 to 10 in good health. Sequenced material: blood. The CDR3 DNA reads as TGTGCCAGCAGCTTAGTCTGGGGACCTAGTGAGCAGTTCTTC. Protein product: CASSLVWGPSEQFF.